The rows below give T cell receptor beta chains drawn from one sample of a study of cytotoxic CD8 clonotypes in ibrutinib-treated CLL. Using immunoSEQ multiplex PCR, the repertoire was profiled, and TCRdb retains in-frame clones only, with some absent. The sample carries 100,000 or so clones, approximately 58% recorded once. This sample comprised PBMCs, obtained after 24 months of ibrutinib treatment. The source is a human donor with chronic lymphocytic leukemia. Each CDR3 is given with its conserved first and last residue. A D gene is named only where the DNA matches it firmly. Clone size is stated in some rows and not others, as once, few, many or a class when expanded.

j_call d_call v_call clone_size cdr3_aa cdr3_nt
TRBJ1-6 TRBD1 TRBV6-5 few CASSYDQGDSPLHF TGTGCCAGCAGTTACGATCAGGGGGATTCACCCCTCCACTTT
TRBJ2-1 NA TRBV6-1 NA CASSGPQGEEQFF TGTGCCAGCAGTGGCCCCCAGGGTGAGGAGCAGTTCTTC
TRBJ2-1 NA TRBV18 NA CASSPIMTGEGSEQFF TGTGCCAGCTCACCTATCATGACAGGGGAGGGTAGTGAGCAGTTCTTC
TRBJ2-2 NA TRBV6-6 NA CASRGSTGELFF TGTGCCAGCAGGGGCAGCACCGGGGAGCTGTTTTTT
TRBJ1-5 NA TRBV4-1 NA CASSQIGGARSNQPQHF TGCGCCAGCAGCCAAATAGGTGGGGCTCGTAGCAATCAGCCCCAGCATTTT
TRBJ1-1 NA TRBV6-6 NA CASSYMTQGNTEAFF TGTGCCAGCAGTTACATGACTCAGGGAAACACTGAAGCTTTCTTT
TRBJ1-6 TRBD1 TRBV4-1 NA CASTLEGGQGNSPLHF TGCGCCAGCACCCTAGAAGGGGGCCAGGGGAATTCACCCCTCCACTTT
TRBJ2-3 TRBD1 TRBV10-3 NA CASIEPGGADGTQYF TGTGCCAGCATAGAGCCAGGGGGCGCAGATGGTACGCAGTATTTT
TRBJ2-7 NA TRBV9 few CASSVFSGYEQYF TGTGCCAGCAGCGTTTTTAGCGGATACGAGCAGTACTTC
TRBJ2-5 NA TRBV7-2 NA CASSPRSEETQYF TGTGCCAGCAGCCCCCGGTCAGAAGAGACCCAGTACTTC
TRBJ1-1 NA TRBV7-2 NA CASSLYGAGTEAFF TGTGCCAGCAGCTTATACGGGGCCGGAACTGAAGCTTTCTTT
TRBJ1-2 NA TRBV9 NA CASSVGAWGHNYGYTF TGTGCCAGCAGCGTAGGGGCCTGGGGGCATAACTATGGCTACACCTTC
TRBJ2-2 TRBD1 TRBV7-8 NA CASSKGLVGTDTGELFF TGTGCCAGCAGCAAAGGGCTCGTCGGGACAGACACCGGGGAGCTGTTTTTT
TRBJ1-2 TRBD1 TRBV2 NA CASSQTYRTGDGYTF TGTGCCAGCAGTCAAACTTATCGGACAGGGGATGGCTACACCTTC
TRBJ2-7 NA TRBV19 NA CASSEEGQGAYYEQYF TGTGCCAGTAGTGAGGAAGGGCAGGGAGCATACTACGAGCAGTACTTC
TRBJ2-3 TRBD2 TRBV27 once CASSLGVQRGDATDTQYF TGTGCCAGCAGTTTAGGGGTCCAGCGGGGGGACGCCACAGATACGCAGTATTTT
TRBJ1-2 NA TRBV19 NA CASSIPGPYGYTF TGTGCCAGTAGTATTCCGGGCCCATATGGCTACACCTTC
TRBJ2-5 NA TRBV9 NA CASSVGFATRVQETQYF TGTGCCAGCAGCGTAGGCTTCGCCACGAGAGTTCAAGAGACCCAGTACTTC
TRBJ1-1 NA TRBV11-3 NA CASSAGITGKAFF TGTGCCAGCAGCGCCGGCATCACGGGAAAAGCTTTCTTT
TRBJ2-6 TRBD1 TRBV2 NA CAYSDRGLVSGANVLTF TGTGCCTACAGCGACAGGGGCCTAGTGTCTGGGGCCAACGTCCTGACTTTC
TRBJ2-5 NA TRBV4-1 NA CASSHPGGGGGETQYF TGCGCCAGCAGCCACCCAGGAGGAGGGGGCGGTGAGACCCAGTACTTC
TRBJ2-5 NA TRBV25-1 NA CASSEDVGQRETQYF TGTGCCAGCAGTGAAGATGTTGGGCAACGAGAGACCCAGTACTTC
TRBJ1-3 NA TRBV4-1 NA CASSRTMEIPGNTIYF TGCGCCAGCAGCCGCACGATGGAAATCCCTGGAAACACCATATATTTT
TRBJ2-7 NA TRBV28 few CATGGSAYEQYF TGTGCCACAGGGGGGTCAGCCTACGAGCAGTACTTC
TRBJ2-5 TRBD1 TRBV30 few CAWRGDRGSETQYF TGTGCCTGGAGAGGGGACAGGGGCAGTGAGACCCAGTACTTC
TRBJ2-1 TRBD2 TRBV28 NA CASSKFKTSGGNEQFF TGTGCCAGCTCTAAATTCAAGACTAGCGGGGGGAATGAGCAGTTCTTC
TRBJ1-4 NA TRBV10-3 many CAISGGHLATNEKLFF TGTGCCATCAGTGGCGGACACCTTGCAACTAATGAAAAACTGTTTTTT
TRBJ1-1 TRBD1 TRBV28 once CASSAQGAEAFF TGTGCCAGCAGTGCCCAGGGGGCTGAAGCTTTCTTT
TRBJ1-4 NA TRBV7-9 few CASSLDRRSEKLFF TGTGCCAGCAGCTTGGATAGAAGGAGCGAAAAACTGTTTTTT
TRBJ1-5 NA TRBV19 NA CATSPGGVNQPQHF TGTGCCACCTCCCCGGGAGGGGTCAATCAGCCCCAGCATTTT
TRBJ1-2 NA TRBV27 NA CASSLRGRDYGYTF TGTGCCAGCAGTTTACGGGGGCGCGACTATGGCTACACCTTC
TRBJ1-4 TRBD1 TRBV28 NA CASSSWTGRGSNEKLFF TGTGCCAGCAGTTCCTGGACAGGGAGGGGGTCTAATGAAAAACTGTTTTTT
TRBJ1-2 NA TRBV28 NA CASSASTGSYGYTF TGTGCCAGCAGTGCCTCTACAGGATCCTATGGCTACACCTTC
TRBJ2-6 NA TRBV7-6 few CASSSRSQGTGANVLTF TGTGCCAGCAGCTCAAGATCACAGGGAACTGGGGCCAACGTCCTGACTTTC
TRBJ2-7 TRBD2 TRBV6-5 NA CASGRAGGYEQYF TGTGCCAGCGGGCGAGCGGGGGGCTACGAGCAGTACTTC
TRBJ2-7 NA TRBV11-2 NA CASSPRIRDGTYEQYF TGTGCCAGCAGCCCACGCATCCGGGACGGAACCTACGAGCAGTACTTC
TRBJ2-7 NA TRBV29-1 NA CSVQLYYEQYF TGCAGCGTCCAACTTTACTACGAGCAGTACTTC
TRBJ2-7 TRBD1 TRBV7-9 few CASSLRVGTGSVEQYF TGTGCCAGCAGCCTGAGGGTAGGGACAGGGAGTGTCGAGCAGTACTTC
TRBJ1-2 TRBD1 TRBV6-1 NA CASEVRDRAYGYTF TGTGCCAGCGAGGTTAGGGACAGAGCTTATGGCTACACCTTC
TRBJ2-3 NA TRBV6-6 NA CASSYSERVDTQYF TGTGCCAGCAGTTATAGCGAAAGGGTAGATACGCAGTATTTT
TRBJ1-3 NA TRBV30 NA CAWKEGSLSGNTIYF TGTGCCTGGAAGGAGGGGTCCCTCTCTGGAAACACCATATATTTT
TRBJ2-5 NA TRBV5-1 NA CASSLIGETQYF TGCGCCAGCAGCTTGATAGGTGAGACCCAGTACTTC
TRBJ1-2 TRBD1 TRBV5-1 few CASSPGDSPYGYTF TGCGCCAGCAGCCCGGGGGACAGCCCCTATGGCTACACCTTC
TRBJ2-5 NA TRBV28 NA CASSLGGIETQYF TGTGCCAGCAGTTTAGGCGGGATAGAGACCCAGTACTTC
TRBJ2-5 NA TRBV7-3 NA CASSLLLGPQETQYF TGTGCCAGCAGCTTACTTTTGGGGCCTCAAGAGACCCAGTACTTC
TRBJ1-1 TRBD1 TRBV5-1 NA CASSFGSQGELNTEAFF TGCGCCAGCAGCTTTGGTTCCCAGGGGGAATTGAACACTGAAGCTTTCTTT
TRBJ2-7 NA TRBV29-1 few CSVSGQGDYEQYF TGCAGCGTTTCAGGTCAGGGCGACTACGAGCAGTACTTC
TRBJ1-2 NA TRBV18 once CASSPSRDGYTF TGTGCCAGCTCACCGTCCCGGGACGGCTACACCTTC
TRBJ2-6 TRBD1 TRBV28 NA CASSPGTGGVGGANVLTF TGTGCCAGCAGCCCCGGGACAGGGGGCGTAGGAGGGGCCAACGTCCTGACTTTC
TRBJ2-7 NA TRBV19 NA CASSRSGGQTYEQYF TGTGCCAGTAGTAGAAGCGGAGGACAGACCTACGAGCAGTACTTC
TRBJ1-1 NA TRBV5-8 NA CASSLIDHPEAFF TGTGCCAGCAGCTTGATTGATCACCCTGAAGCTTTCTTT
TRBJ1-2 TRBD1 TRBV19 NA CASSIDGTGTGYTF TGTGCCAGTAGTATAGACGGGACAGGGACTGGCTACACCTTC
TRBJ2-2 NA TRBV2 NA CASSEGEVGELFF TGTGCCAGCAGTGAGGGAGAGGTCGGGGAGCTGTTTTTT
TRBJ1-2 NA TRBV6-1 many CASSGQRGGYTF TGTGCCAGCAGTGGCCAGAGGGGCGGCTACACCTTC
TRBJ1-4 NA TRBV19 few CASSPPGVGKLFF TGTGCCAGTAGCCCCCCCGGGGTAGGAAAACTGTTTTTT
TRBJ1-2 TRBD1 TRBV19 NA CASSIPGQASYGYTF TGTGCCAGTAGTATTCCCGGACAGGCATCCTATGGCTACACCTTC
TRBJ1-1 NA TRBV4-1 NA CASSQREVLTEAFF TGCGCCAGCAGCCAACGAGAGGTTCTCACTGAAGCTTTCTTT
TRBJ2-3 TRBD2 TRBV5-1 few CASSLEGLLTDTQYF TGCGCCAGCAGCTTGGAGGGACTACTCACAGATACGCAGTATTTT